The next 30 T cell receptor beta chains were all read from a single sample in a study of response to subunit inactivated influenza vaccine. Via MiXCR, TCRdb re-called the RT-PCR reads, giving one row per CDR3 protein. The sample lists around 320,000 distinct CDR3 sequences, 22% occurring once. Sample: PBMCs from blood, taken 21 months after vaccination. These TCRs come from a man between 50 and 69 years old who received an inactivated influenza vaccine.

The chain couples TRBV20-1 to TRBJ1-5; 7 positions agree with TRBD1. Trimming removed 6 bases from V and 0 bases from J; junction bases left unmatched: 5. This CDR3 is built from 14 residues. CDR1 and CDR2 (germline): DFQATT, SNEGSKA (reference sequence). CDR3 loop: CSARHRGSNQPQHF. CDR3 DNA: TGCAGTGCAAGACACAGGGGTAGCAATCAGCCCCAGCATTTT.

This clonotype was detected only once. This chain uses TRBV5-4 with TRBJ1-1; unclear D gene. Germline CDR1 reads SGHNT; CDR2 reads YYREEE (reference sequence). The CDR3 runs to 14 residues. V was trimmed by 0 bases and J by 5 bases, leaving 11 bases between them. The CDR3 DNA is TGTGCCAGCAGCTTGGGTAAGAGCGAAACTGAAGCTTTCTTT. This codes for CASSLGKSETEAFF.

The CDR3 DNA is TGTGCCAGCAGCCGTCTTCTTAGCCACAGCTCCTACAATGAGCAGTTCTTC. Translated: CASSRLLSHSSYNEQFF. The J gene is TRBJ2-1, the V gene TRBV14; D ambiguous. The CDR3 length is 17 residues. In germline, CDR1 is SGHDN, CDR2 FVKESK. Trimming removed 4 bases from V and 0 bases from J, with 16 bases in between.

In this sample, this clonotype turned up a few times. J is TRBJ1-1 and V is TRBV7-2; TRBD1 aligns across 7 bases. Per germline, CDR1 SGHTA and CDR2 FQGNSA. V dropped 4 bases and J dropped 3; count of bases not matched to a gene: 5. CDR3 length: 14 residues. Here the CDR3 reads CASSWRTGDTEAFF. CDR3 in DNA: TGTGCCAGCAGCTGGAGGACAGGAGACACTGAAGCTTTCTTT.

The J gene is TRBJ2-3, the V gene TRBV2; D not resolved. Trimming removed 4 bases at V and 4 bases at J, with 6 bases between. The germline gives CDR1 SNHLY, CDR2 FYNNEI. This CDR3 region has 12 residues. In DNA, the CDR3 is TGTGCCAGCAGTGGGGTCTCAGATACGCAGTATTTT. As protein: CASSGVSDTQYF. Supplemented by reference TRBV2 and TRBJ2-3, the full variable domain reads EPEVTQTPSHQVTQMGQEVILRCVPISNHLYFYWYRQILGQKVEFLVSFYNNEISEKSEIFDDQFSVERPDGSNFTLKIRSTKLEDSAMYFCASSGVSDTQYFGPGTRLTVL.

This sequence joins TRBV7-2 and TRBJ1-2; 7 bases are a match to TRBD1. V shed 5 bases, J shed 3 bases, and the junction held 6 bases outside the gene matches. In germline, CDR1 is SGHTA, CDR2 FQGNSA. The CDR3 runs 14 residues. CDR3 nucleotides: TGTGCCAGCAGCGTCGACAGGGTTGACTATGGCTACACCTTC. It is translated as CASSVDRVDYGYTF.

The rearrangement uses TRBV20-1 and TRBJ2-1; D ambiguous. Germline values: CDR1 DFQATT, CDR2 SNEGSKA (reference sequence). The CDR3 totals 15 residues. V was shortened by 1 base and J by 5 bases, with 15 bases between the two germline ends. The CDR3 DNA reads as TGCAGTGCTAGAGGGTACGGCGGAGCCCACAATGAGCAGTTCTTC. Translated: CSARGYGGAHNEQFF.

This chain connects TRBV12-3 or TRBV12-4 to TRBJ2-1, with 7 bases fitting TRBD2. Trimming cost V 2 bases and J 6 bases; bases outside gene matches: 16. CDR3 size: 18 residues. The CDR3 DNA reads TGTGCCAGCAGTTTAAAGGTCGCCTTTAGCGGGCCATCCAATGAGCAGTTCTTC. It specifies CASSLKVAFSGPSNEQFF.

The chain employs TRBV11-3 and TRBJ2-3; no clear D. The CDR3 loop spans 13 amino acids. V was clipped by 1 base and J by 7 bases, with 9 bases between them. The V gene's germline CDR1 is SGHNT and CDR2 YENEEA. In nucleotides, the CDR3 is TGTGCCAGCAGCTTAGTGGCTAGTAATACGCAGTATTTT. Amino acid sequence: CASSLVASNTQYF. Variable domain in full (rest from reference TRBV11-3 and TRBJ2-3): EAGVVQSPRYKIIEKKQPVAFWCNPISGHNTLYWYLQNLGQGPELLIRYENEEAVDDSQLPKDRFSAERLKGVDSTLKIQPAELGDSAVYLCASSLVASNTQYFGPGTRLTVL.

This clonotype was found many times. The rearrangement joins TRBV28 to TRBJ2-7, with 10 bases that match TRBD1. From germline, CDR1 is MDHEN and CDR2 SYDVKM. This CDR3 comprises 14 residues. Losses at the gene ends were 4 bases for V and 4 bases for J; bases not matched to a gene: 4. CDR3 DNA sequence: TGTGCCAGCAGTTCACCGGGACAGGGGTACGAGCAGTACTTC. Its protein is CASSSPGQGYEQYF.

This clonotype was seen a few times. The chain joins TRBV7-2 to TRBJ2-1; TRBD2 agrees at 11 bases. The J segment lost 5 bases and the V segment lost 5 bases, leaving 5 bases of the junction unmatched. The CDR3 sequence is 15 residues long. Germline V gene data show CDR1 as SGHTA and CDR2 as FQGNSA. The CDR3 loop is CASSGLAGGNNEQFF. The DNA for the CDR3 is TGTGCCAGCAGCGGGCTAGCGGGGGGTAACAATGAGCAGTTCTTC.

The chain joins TRBV6-2 or TRBV6-3 to TRBJ2-7; 10 bases are a match to TRBD2. J was trimmed by 6 bases and V by 2 bases; bases with no gene match: 10. CDR3 length equals 16 residues. CDR1 MNHEY and CDR2 SVGEGT come from the germline V gene. CDR3 nucleotide sequence: TGTGCCAGCAGTTACGTGTCTAGCGGGAGATCCGGCGAGCAGTACTTC. It specifies CASSYVSSGRSGEQYF.

This clonotype was observed a few times. The gene calls are TRBV6-2 or TRBV6-3 and TRBJ2-1, with a weak D call TRBD2 (5 bases). The germline gives CDR1 MNHEY, CDR2 SVGEGT. Trimming cost V 4 bases and J 5 bases, with 9 bases left between them. The CDR3 is 13 residues long. Here the CDR3 DNA reads TGTGCCAGCAGTTCGCGCGGGCACAATGAGCAGTTCTTC. This sequence encodes CASSSRGHNEQFF.

The chain links TRBV20-1 to TRBJ1-1; D is unclear. CDR1 is DFQATT, CDR2 SNEGSKA, per germline (reference sequence). V was cut by 2 bases and J by 5 bases, with 21 bases left in between. CDR3 length: 16 residues. CDR3 DNA sequence: TGCAGTGCTAGACCCCAGGTGGGCGGGTTTGATACTGAAGCTTTCTTT. This codes for CSARPQVGGFDTEAFF.

The rearrangement links TRBV7-9 to TRBJ2-1; unclear D gene. The CDR3 totals 17 residues. The V end lost 4 bases, the J end lost 0 bases, and 16 bases lay between the germline ends. CDR1 is SEHNR, CDR2 FQNEAQ, per germline (reference sequence). CDR3 DNA: TGTGCCAGCAGCTCCAACGCCCGATGGGTCTCCTACAATGAGCAGTTCTTC. Translating gives CASSSNARWVSYNEQFF.

The chain combines TRBV12-3 or TRBV12-4 with TRBJ1-1; D is unclear. The CDR3 covers 12 residues. The V and J ends lost 4 bases and 3 bases respectively, with 6 bases between them. CDR3: CASSSPDTEAFF. CDR3 coding DNA: TGTGCCAGCAGTTCACCGGACACTGAAGCTTTCTTT.

This chain connects TRBV6-6 to TRBJ2-2, with 8 bases aligning to TRBD1. V gave up 5 bases and J gave up 5 bases; unmatched junction bases: 1. The CDR3 spans 13 residues. Germline values: CDR1 MNHNY, CDR2 SVGAGI (reference sequence). The CDR3 is CASSRTGTGELFF. CDR3 DNA: TGTGCCAGCAGTAGGACAGGGACCGGGGAGCTGTTTTTT.

The V and J genes are TRBV4-1 and TRBJ2-7; 9 bases align to TRBD1. Trimming cost V 5 bases and J 2 bases; bases outside gene matches: 7. The CDR3 runs 15 residues. Germline lookup yields CDR1 MGHRA and CDR2 YSYEKL. CDR3 DNA: TGCGCCAGCAGCACTCGGACAGGGGCGGCCTACGAGCAGTACTTC. Amino acid sequence: CASSTRTGAAYEQYF.

This clonotype has more than one count but fewer than ten. This chain connects TRBV14 to TRBJ1-1; 8 nucleotides agree with TRBD1. Per the germline V gene, CDR1 is SGHDN and CDR2 is FVKESK. The junction had 4 bases not matched to a gene; V was cut back by 2 bases and J by 8 bases. This CDR3 has 13 residues. The CDR3 region is CASSQNRDREAFF. Written as DNA, the CDR3 is TGTGCCAGCAGCCAAAACCGGGACAGGGAAGCTTTCTTT.

The J gene is TRBJ2-5, the V gene TRBV5-1; TRBD2 might be the D (6 bases). Germline values: CDR1 SGHRS, CDR2 YFSETQ. The CDR3 is 15 amino acids. V lost 0 bases to trimming and J lost 7 bases, with 16 bases between them. In DNA form, the CDR3 reads TGCGCCAGCAGCTTGGATGCGGGACCAGGTGGGACCCAGTACTTC. Translated: CASSLDAGPGGTQYF.

The table lists this clonotype with many counts. The chain recombines TRBV10-2 with TRBJ1-5; tentative D call: TRBD1 (6 bases). Trimming cost V 4 bases and J 2 bases, with 9 bases left between them. The CDR3 is 14 residues long. The V gene's germline CDR1 is WSHSY and CDR2 SAAADI. The chain's CDR3 is CASSAYRGNQPQHF. As DNA, the CDR3 is TGCGCCAGCAGTGCTTACAGGGGCAATCAGCCCCAGCATTTT.

This clonotype was seen more than once but under ten times. The rearrangement joins TRBV5-5 to TRBJ2-1, with a possible D match to TRBD2 (6 bases). Trimming removed 0 bases at V and 4 bases at J, with 11 bases between. The CDR3 is 15 residues long. The germline V gene has CDR1 SGHKS and CDR2 YYEKEE (reference sequence). CDR3 sequence: CASSLGGTPYNEQFF. CDR3 bases: TGTGCCAGCAGCTTGGGGGGGACTCCATACAATGAGCAGTTCTTC.

V and J are TRBV6-2 or TRBV6-3 and TRBJ2-4; 7 bases are a match to TRBD1. The V gene's germline CDR1 is MNHEY and CDR2 SVGEGT. CDR3 length: 16 amino acids. V lost 6 bases, J lost 0 bases, and 8 bases stayed unmatched. CDR3 in DNA: TGTGCCAGCAGGAGGGGACAGTCTTTAGCCAAAAACATTCAGTACTTC. Protein: CASRRGQSLAKNIQYF.

The chain joins TRBV4-3 to TRBJ2-5; TRBD1 aligns across 8 bases. Germline-derived CDR1 and CDR2 are LGHNA and YSLEER. The CDR3 sequence is 14 residues long. V gave up 4 bases and J gave up 5 bases; unmatched junction bases: 6. The DNA of the CDR3 is TGCGCCAGCAGCCGTTCAGGGGGCCTCGAGACCCAGTACTTC. This translates into CASSRSGGLETQYF.

Only a few counts were recorded for this clonotype. The chain is built from TRBV12-3 or TRBV12-4 and TRBJ2-3; 16 nucleotides line up with TRBD2. V lost 8 bases, J lost 3 bases, and 14 bases stayed unmatched. The CDR3 has 19 residues. CDR3 amino acids: CASWGPTGLAGGPTDTQYF. CDR3 DNA: TGTGCCAGCTGGGGCCCAACGGGACTAGCGGGGGGGCCAACAGATACGCAGTATTTT.

This clonotype has more than one count but fewer than ten. The V call is TRBV7-2, the J call TRBJ1-1, with 7 bases that match TRBD1. Germline lookup yields CDR1 SGHTA and CDR2 FQGNSA. Trimming took 3 bases from V and 6 from J; bases not matched to a gene: 7. There are 14 residues in the CDR3. CDR3 loop: CASSFRQGGAEAFF. Here the CDR3 DNA reads TGTGCCAGCAGCTTCAGACAGGGTGGCGCTGAAGCTTTCTTT.

At least ten counts were recorded for this clonotype. The CDR3 protein is CSARDKRAEAFF. The CDR3 region has the DNA TGCAGTGCTAGAGATAAGAGGGCTGAAGCTTTCTTT. The gene calls are TRBV20-1 and TRBJ1-1; D not resolved. Germline values: CDR1 DFQATT, CDR2 SNEGSKA (reference sequence). The CDR3 extends over 12 amino acids. V was trimmed by 0 bases and J by 6 bases, leaving 8 bases between them.

This clonotype showed up just once. The chain is built from TRBV3-1 and TRBJ1-5; 8 bases are a match to TRBD1. Looked up from germline, CDR1 is LGHDT and CDR2 is YNNKEL (reference sequence). CDR3 length: 16 residues. V was clipped by 3 bases and J by 6 bases; unmatched bases: 10. CDR3 loop: CASSHRPDRATQPQHF. The CDR3 DNA reads as TGTGCCAGCAGCCATAGGCCGGACAGGGCTACTCAGCCCCAGCATTTT.

The chain is built from TRBV13 and TRBJ2-3; D may be TRBD2 (7 bases). CDR3 length: 16 amino acids. The germline V and J ends were trimmed by 0 bases and 4 bases, with 14 bases remaining between them. Germline V lookup: CDR1 PRHDT, CDR2 FYEKMQ (reference sequence). CDR3 in DNA: TGTGCCAGCAGCTTAGGGACGGGGGGCCCGCCAGATACGCAGTATTTT. Translated, it gives CASSLGTGGPPDTQYF. The whole variable domain, remainder taken from reference TRBV13 and TRBJ2-3, is AAGVIQSPRHLIKEKRETATLKCYPIPRHDTVYWYQQGPGQDPQFLISFYEKMQSDKGSIPDRFSAQQFSDYHSELNMSSLELGDSALYFCASSLGTGGPPDTQYFGPGTRLTVL.

This chain connects TRBV12-2 to TRBJ2-5; no DNA check was done on the table's D call, TRBD2. TRBV12-2 is designated a pseudogene. The CDR3 length is 20 residues. CDR3 residues: CASRLPSQNPGWRRQETQYF. For the CDR3, the DNA is TGTGCAAGTCGCCTACCCTCCCAGAATCCAGGGTGGCGGAGGCAAGAGACCCAGTACTTC.